This TCR beta chain comes out of a study of low-dose radiotherapy and immunotherapy resistance in tumors. Study information: Intravenous cyclophosphamide 200 mg/m2 was given every two weeks, one day before radiation and immunotherapy. Patients' oral aspirin dose was 300 mg daily across four cycles from cycle 1 day 1.

The V end lost 2 bases, the J end lost 0 bases, and 10 bases lay between the germline ends. Germline V CDR1 and CDR2: SGDLS, YYNGEE. The CDR3 is 15 amino acids. TRAV- and TRBV-specific primers were used for first-strand cDNA, which covered alpha and beta chains. With a constant-region primer and a V-primer adapter, TCRs were subjected to about 20 PCR cycles of amplification. It was by in vitro transcription that isolated mRNA was amplified. MiXCR was run by TCRdb on the reads, yielding one entry per CDR3 protein. The sample holds 7,000 to 9,000 distinct CDR3 sequences, approximately 80% seen once. The gene calls are TRBV9 and TRBJ2-3; no reliable D call. This receptor was identified in a human donor with advanced metastatic prostate, ovarian, gallbladder or colorectal cancer (not recorded which). This table probably holds off-target reads from a library built for another chain. The CDR3 DNA is TGTGCCAGCAGCGTCGGTCCCAGGAGCACAGATACGCAGTATTTT. The encoded protein is CASSVGPRSTDTQYF.